Sequencing of this TCR beta chain was carried out in a study of blood T cell repertoires in COVID-19. Looking at the study overall: T cells, B-cell-depleted T cells, or PBMCs provided the cDNA or gDNA that served as material.

TCRdb's table, derived via immunoSEQ multiplex PCR, lists solely in-frame clones and lacks some. The sample lists more than 150,000 clones; 86% were seen once. The V gene's germline CDR1 is SGHDT and CDR2 YYEEEE. The CDR3 sequence is 14 residues long. The V end lost 0 bases, the J end lost 10 bases, and 11 bases lay between the germline ends. This clone was seen just once. The sequence derives from a woman in her 70s with acute or convalescent COVID-19. Input material: peripheral blood. The chain has TRBV5-6 and TRBJ1-6; tentative D call: TRBD1 (5 bases). CDR3 in DNA: TGTGCCAGCAGCTTGGAACGGGGGTGGTCACCCCTCCACTTT. Translated: CASSLERGWSPLHF.